A single sample gave rise to the 18 T cell receptor beta chains below, sequenced in a study of cytomegalovirus exposure and HLA in healthy donors. The PCR had 60 Vbeta and 13 Jbeta primers. TCRdb's table, derived via immunoSEQ multiplex PCR, lists solely in-frame clones and lacks some. In the table there are some 170,000 clones, around 80% of which are singletons. The sequenced material came from PBMCs. The source of these receptors is a woman aged 60-75 years in good health and CMV-seropositive.

V usage is TRBV5-1 and J usage is TRBJ2-3; 7 nucleotides align to TRBD2. CDR3 length: 14 residues. From germline, CDR1 is SGHRS and CDR2 YFSETQ. The ends lost 4 bases at V and 0 bases at J; junction bases unmatched: 2. The CDR3 protein is CASSGGDSTDTQYF. The CDR3 DNA sequence: TGCGCCAGCAGCGGGGGGGACAGCACAGATACGCAGTATTTT.

V and J are TRBV18 and TRBJ2-7; TRBD1 aligns across 7 bases. Germline-derived CDR1 and CDR2 are KGHSH and LQKENI. This CDR3 has 14 residues. V trimming: 5 bases; J trimming: 2 bases; junction bases outside the gene matches: 6. CDR3 loop: CASSFGTAAYEQYF. Written as DNA, the CDR3 is TGTGCCAGCTCATTCGGGACAGCTGCCTACGAGCAGTACTTC.

V is TRBV18 and J is TRBJ2-7, with 7 nucleotides matching TRBD1. This CDR3 has 13 amino acids. Trimming took 5 bases from V and 4 from J; bases not matched to a gene: 5. Germline lookup yields CDR1 KGHSH and CDR2 LQKENI. In nucleotides, the CDR3 is TGTGCCAGCTCAGCAACAGGGGATTACGAGCAGTACTTC. This encodes CASSATGDYEQYF.

V gene TRBV5-4 combines with J gene TRBJ2-3, with 15 bases fitting TRBD2. V lost 4 bases to trimming and J lost 0 bases; unmatched junction nucleotides: 6. The CDR3 is made up of 18 amino acids. The germline V gene encodes CDR1 SGHNT and CDR2 YYREEE (reference sequence). Written as DNA, the CDR3 is TGTGCCAGCAGCCCGAGTGGGACTAGCGGGGGGAGCACAGATACGCAGTATTTT. It is translated as CASSPSGTSGGSTDTQYF.

This sequence joins TRBV18 and TRBJ2-3; 10 bases agree with TRBD1. The CDR3 runs to 21 residues. Trimming cost V 6 bases and J 3 bases; bases outside gene matches: 24. Germline CDR1 is KGHSH and CDR2 is LQKENI. For the CDR3, the DNA is TGTGCCAGCTCCACCAATTTGACAGGGGGCTTTGGGTGGGTTCTGACAGATACGCAGTATTTT. The encoded protein is CASSTNLTGGFGWVLTDTQYF.

The chain couples TRBV6-1 to TRBJ2-1; TRBD2 might be the D (5 bases). The germline V and J ends were trimmed by 0 bases and 0 bases, with 9 bases remaining between them. The CDR3 has 16 amino acids. The germline CDR1 and CDR2 sequences are MNHNS and SASEGT. The CDR3 loop is CASSEAVLGSYNEQFF. Here the CDR3 DNA reads TGTGCCAGCAGTGAAGCAGTACTAGGCTCCTACAATGAGCAGTTCTTC.

Note on this clone: Likely a read error: the CDR3 ends without its conserved phenylalanine or tryptophan. The chain combines TRBV29-1 with TRBJ1-2; TRBD1 aligns across 11 bases. The junction had 2 bases not matched to a gene; V was cut back by 6 bases and J by 5 bases. CDR3 length: 12 amino acids. Per germline, CDR1 SQVTM and CDR2 ANQGSEA. In nucleotides, the CDR3 is TGCAGCGTAGGGGACAGGGGGTATGGCTACACCGTC. This encodes CSVGDRGYGYTV.

The chain links TRBV7-6 to TRBJ2-7; the D gene is possibly TRBD1 (6 bases). With 4 bases removed from V and 3 bases from J, the gap between germline ends came to 10 bases. The CDR3 totals 13 residues. CDR1 and CDR2 (germline): SGHVS, FNYEAQ. Here the CDR3 reads CASSSRQDYEQYF. CDR3 bases: TGTGCCAGCAGCTCGCGACAGGACTACGAGCAGTACTTC. Filled out from reference TRBV7-6 and TRBJ2-7, the complete variable domain reads GAGVSQSPRYKVTKRGQDVALRCDPISGHVSLYWYRQALGQGPEFLTYFNYEAQQDKSGLPNDRFSAERPEGSISTLTIQRTEQRDSAMYRCASSSRQDYEQYFGPGTRLTVT.

The V call is TRBV7-2, the J call TRBJ1-2; a possible D gene is TRBD1 (6 bases). V lost 4 bases, J lost 4 bases, and 16 bases lay in between. The length of the CDR3 is 15 residues. CDR1 SGHTA and CDR2 FQGNSA come from the germline V gene. As DNA, the CDR3 is TGTGCCAGCAGCTCAGGAGGGGGGGCTACCTATGGCTACACCTTC. It encodes CASSSGGGATYGYTF.

A word on this clone: An end of the junction does not agree with germline; a read error may underlie this. Other DNA variants within this sample encode the same CDR3. This chain links TRBV5-1 with TRBJ2-1, with a tentative D call TRBD2 (5 bases). Germline lookup yields CDR1 SGHRS and CDR2 YFSETQ. The CDR3 extends over 15 amino acids. The DNA for the CDR3 is TGCGCCAGCAGCACGGCAGTAGCGACCTATAATGAGCAGTTCTTC. It codes for CASSTAVATYNEQFF. Supplemented by reference TRBV5-1 and TRBJ2-1, the full variable domain reads KAGVTQTPRYLIKTRGQQVTLSCSPISGHRSVSWYQQTPGQGLQFLFEYFSETQRNKGNFPGRFSGRQFSNSRSEMNVSTLELGDSALYLCASSTAVATYNEQFFGPGTRLTVL.

The V gene is TRBV23-1, the J gene TRBJ2-6; 7 nucleotides line up with TRBD1. TRBV23-1 is assigned to the ORF class and has an uncertain function. The CDR3 covers 16 residues. The V segment lost 9 bases and the J segment 0 bases; nucleotides outside the gene matches: 8. The DNA of the CDR3 is TGCGCCAGACTGTACAGGGGAAGCTCTGGGGCCAACGTCCTGACTTTC. Protein product: CARLYRGSSGANVLTF.

The chain joins TRBV2 to TRBJ1-1, with 9 nucleotides matching TRBD1. The CDR3 has 14 amino acids. The trim removed 6 bases at V and 10 bases at J, leaving 12 bases unmatched. Per the germline V gene, CDR1 is SNHLY and CDR2 is FYNNEI. Written as DNA, the CDR3 is TGTGCCAGCAGATGGGACAGGGACACCCGGGGAGCTTTCTTT. This codes for CASRWDRDTRGAFF.

The count of this clone is one. The V call is TRBV7-3, the J call TRBJ2-1; TRBD2 is a possible D gene (6 bases). CDR1 and CDR2 (germline): SGHTA, FQGTGA. V gave up 0 bases and J gave up 7 bases, with 13 bases separating them. The CDR3 length is 15 residues. The CDR3 here is CASSLTSGQGNEQFF. The CDR3 coding sequence is TGTGCCAGCAGCTTAACTAGCGGCCAAGGGAATGAGCAGTTCTTC.

This chain links TRBV5-6 with TRBJ2-3; the match to TRBD2 covers 11 bases. V shed 4 bases, J shed 5 bases, and the junction held 9 bases outside the gene matches. Looked up from germline, CDR1 is SGHDT and CDR2 is YYEEEE. CDR3 length equals 16 residues. CDR3 loop: CASSLQLAGVGDTQYF. As DNA, the CDR3 is TGTGCCAGCAGCCTTCAACTAGCGGGAGTTGGAGATACGCAGTATTTT.

The chain has TRBV7-8 and TRBJ2-2, with TRBD1 identical over 10 bases. The germline V gene encodes CDR1 SGHVS and CDR2 FQNEAQ. V was clipped by 2 bases and J by 8 bases; unmatched bases: 11. This CDR3 region has 17 residues. CDR3 sequence (DNA): TGTGCCAGCAGCTTAATAACGACAGGGGGCCGTGGGGGGGAGCTGTTTTTT. It is translated as CASSLITTGGRGGELFF.

The chain uses TRBV6-6 and TRBJ2-7, with a tentative D call TRBD2 (6 bases). CDR1 is MNHNY, CDR2 SVGAGI, per germline (reference sequence). The ends were cut back, 1 base at V and 6 bases at J, with 7 bases in the middle. This CDR3 spans 12 amino acids. The CDR3 nucleotides are TGTGCCAGCAGTTACTTGGGGGGCGAGCAGTACTTC. Its protein product is CASSYLGGEQYF.

This rearrangement joins TRBV7-9 to TRBJ1-2; no definite D call. V was pared by 1 base and J by 2 bases, with 8 bases between. This CDR3 region has 14 residues. Germline V lookup: CDR1 SEHNR, CDR2 FQNEAQ (reference sequence). The CDR3 coding sequence is TGTGCCAGCAGCTTAGGAGACATCAACTATGGCTACACCTTC. Residues: CASSLGDINYGYTF.

The V and J genes are TRBV18 and TRBJ2-7, with TRBD1 as a possible D gene (6 bases). The CDR3 covers 14 residues. The V and J ends lost 2 bases and 2 bases respectively, with 10 bases between them. Per the germline V gene, CDR1 is KGHSH and CDR2 is LQKENI. The CDR3: CASSPSQGTYEQYF. The CDR3 region has the DNA TGTGCCAGCTCACCATCACAGGGTACCTACGAGCAGTACTTC.